The 5 T cell receptor beta chains below all came from one sample that was sequenced in a study of beta chain features in type 1 diabetes (dated 2018 in TCRdb). Paper-wide results and their limitations: In all four CD4+ subsets, TCRB CDR3 length was moderately but significantly shorter in type 1 diabetes patients.

Library preparation was by the immunoSEQ multiplex PCR assay. The High Capacity cDNA Reverse Transcription Kit was used to reverse transcribe all of the isolated RNA, meaning that expressed TCRB transcripts were what got sequenced. This is the immuneACCESS table as TCRdb keeps it, with only in-frame sequences that have V and J called. A part of the clones is gone; compared with another copy, unresolved V genes explain less than half, and the rest is unexplained. The sample records some 290,000 clones, around an eighth of which are singletons. Clones ranked in the top ten supply roughly 0.018% of the sample. What these receptors recognize is not known. Input material: naive CD4+ T cells from blood. The cell subset or site label of this sample denotes: true naive CD4+ T cells. The source of these receptors is a man aged 25 to 40 with type 1 diabetes.

There are a few counts of this clone. The chain uses TRBV29-1 and TRBJ2-2; D perhaps matches TRBD2 (6 bases). V gave up 5 bases and J gave up 7 bases, with 17 bases separating them. Germline V lookup: CDR1 SQVTM, CDR2 ANQGSEA. CDR3 length: 14 residues. The CDR3 nucleotides are TGCAGCGTTTCGCTCCGGGAGTTCATCGGGGAGCTGTTTTTT. This sequence encodes CSVSLREFIGELFF.

The rearrangement links TRBV2 to TRBJ2-7, with 7 bases lining up with TRBD1. The CDR3 is made up of 11 amino acids. Germline V gives CDR1 SNHLY, CDR2 FYNNEI. V trimming: 8 bases; J trimming: 4 bases; junction bases outside the gene matches: 2. CDR3 sequence: CASLQGYEQYF. The CDR3 nucleotides are TGTGCCAGCTTACAGGGGTACGAGCAGTACTTC.

The V and J genes are TRBV29-1 and TRBJ2-5; TRBD2 agrees at 16 bases. Looked up from germline, CDR1 is SQVTM and CDR2 is ANQGSEA. There are 18 residues in the CDR3. J gave up 5 bases and V 7 bases, and 16 bases lay outside the gene matches. This chain's CDR3 is CSGQGDGTSGRAWETQYF. CDR3 DNA: TGCAGCGGCCAAGGCGACGGGACTAGCGGGAGGGCGTGGGAGACCCAGTACTTC.

In this sample, this clone turned up a few times. This sequence joins TRBV5-1 and TRBJ2-1; 15 bases are shared with TRBD2. The trim removed 4 bases at V and 10 bases at J, leaving 3 bases unmatched. Germline loops: CDR1 SGHRS, CDR2 YFSETQ. CDR3 length equals 14 residues. The CDR3 reads CASSQGLAGGEQFF. CDR3 nucleotides: TGCGCCAGCAGCCAGGGACTAGCGGGAGGAGAGCAGTTCTTC.

V and J are TRBV19 and TRBJ1-1, with 9 bases aligning to TRBD1. The CDR3 is 14 residues long. The J segment lost 6 bases and the V segment lost 7 bases, leaving 9 bases of the junction unmatched. Germline lookup yields CDR1 LNHDA and CDR2 SQIVND (reference sequence). The CDR3 DNA follows: TGTGCCAGTAAGAACAGGGGGCCGCATCCTGAAGCTTTCTTT. Its translation is CASKNRGPHPEAFF.